One T cell receptor (beta chain) is described in this entry. This specimen comes from a study of shared clonotypes between healthy human individuals. Across the study: Ranging from 18 to 49 in age, donors were two women and three men.

The CDR3 is 16 amino acids. Germline CDR1 is SGHAT and CDR2 is FQNNGV. V gave up 5 bases and J gave up 2 bases; unmatched junction bases: 11. Loaded into unsorted PBMC replicate PCRs was 300 ng DNA, some 30,000 T cell genomes. Scientists sequenced DNA from unsorted PBMC on ten immunoSEQ deep assay plates. Assay: immunoSEQ multiplex PCR; the TCRdb copy retains only in-frame clones and omits some. Of more than 450,000 clones listed, 79% were seen once; the top ten hold roughly 13%. The TCR sequence derives from a woman aged 40 to 50 in good health. Some clones in this sample may be carry-over from other donors' samples. The chain recombines TRBV11-2 with TRBJ1-1; 7 nucleotides match TRBD1. Sequences were obtained from PBMCs. The CDR3 bases are TGTGCCAGCAGCCTACAGGGGCCCCTAACCAACACTGAAGCTTTCTTT. It is translated as CASSLQGPLTNTEAFF.